These 7 T cell receptor beta chains were all obtained from the same sample, sequenced in a study of T cell responses to AZD1222 COVID-19 vaccine. The data were produced by immunoSEQ multiplex PCR, yet TCRdb's version contains in-frame clones alone and is incomplete. The sample includes over 140,000 clones. The sample taken for sequencing was peripheral blood. These receptors were obtained from an adult in good health.

V is TRBV19 and J is TRBJ1-5; D not certain. Germline V gives CDR1 LNHDA, CDR2 SQIVND (reference sequence). Between the trimmed V and J ends, which lost 2 bases and 0 bases, there was a span of 20 bases. The CDR3 has 19 amino acids. Written as DNA, the CDR3 is TGTGCCAGTAGTATAAATGTTCGTCCAGGAACATATAGCAATCAGCCCCAGCATTTT. It codes for CASSINVRPGTYSNQPQHF.

The V call is TRBV9, the J call TRBJ1-2; 12 nucleotides align to TRBD1. CDR3 length: 15 amino acids. Germline V gene lookup returns CDR1 SGDLS and CDR2 YYNGEE. Losses at the gene ends were 3 bases for V and 8 bases for J; bases not matched to a gene: 8. For the CDR3, the DNA is TGTGCCAGCAGCGCCGGGACAGGGGGCGCAGTAGGCTACACCTTC. Translated: CASSAGTGGAVGYTF. The full variable domain, rest sourced from reference TRBV9 and TRBJ1-2, is DSGVTQTPKHLITATGQRVTLRCSPRSGDLSVYWYQQSLDQGLQFLIQYYNGEERAKGNILERFSAQQFPDLHSELNLSSLELGDSALYFCASSAGTGGAVGYTFGSGTRLTVV.

The chain employs TRBV30 and TRBJ1-4; TRBD1 agrees at 9 bases. CDR3 length: 15 amino acids. From germline, CDR1 is GTSNPN and CDR2 SVGIG (reference sequence). V trimming: 1 base; J trimming: 7 bases; junction bases outside the gene matches: 7. CDR3 nucleotide sequence: TGTGCCTGGAGTGACGAGGGACAGGGTAGTGAAAAACTGTTTTTT. Its protein product is CAWSDEGQGSEKLFF.

This sequence joins TRBV11-2 and TRBJ2-3, with TRBD2 identical over 10 bases. There are 16 residues in the CDR3. Trimming removed 1 base from V and 5 bases from J; junction bases left unmatched: 6. Germline lookup yields CDR1 SGHAT and CDR2 FQNNGV. CDR3 in DNA: TGTGCCAGCAGCTTAGGACCTAGCGGGGGCCAAGATACGCAGTATTTT. Translated: CASSLGPSGGQDTQYF.

The V and J genes are TRBV7-9 and TRBJ2-7, with 8 bases identical to TRBD1. Per the germline V gene, CDR1 is SEHNR and CDR2 is FQNEAQ (reference sequence). This CDR3 spans 14 amino acids. The V segment lost 4 bases and the J segment 3 bases; nucleotides outside the gene matches: 5. The CDR3, as DNA: TGTGCCAGCAGCTCTTGGGACAGGAGCTACGAGCAGTACTTC. Protein sequence: CASSSWDRSYEQYF.

This chain connects TRBV29-1 to TRBJ2-5; D gene unclear. Deletions cut 4 bases from V and 2 bases from J, with 11 bases between. CDR1 is SQVTM, CDR2 ANQGSEA, per germline. This CDR3 has 13 residues. The CDR3 DNA follows: TGCAGCGTTGCGAGACCCCAGCAAGAGACCCAGTACTTC. This sequence encodes CSVARPQQETQYF.

The CDR3 region is CASSLVSTDTQYF. CDR3 in DNA: TGTGCCAGCAGCTTGGTCAGCACAGATACGCAGTATTTT. The gene calls are TRBV5-5 and TRBJ2-3; no clear D gene. V was trimmed by 0 bases and J by 0 bases, leaving 2 bases between them. The CDR3 covers 13 residues. Germline V gene sequence: CDR1 SGHKS, CDR2 YYEKEE (reference sequence). The complete variable domain, with remaining parts taken from reference TRBV5-5 and TRBJ2-3, reads DAGVTQSPTHLIKTRGQQVTLRCSPISGHKSVSWYQQVLGQGPQFIFQYYEKEERGRGNFPDRFSARQFPNYSSELNVNALLLGDSALYLCASSLVSTDTQYFGPGTRLTVL.